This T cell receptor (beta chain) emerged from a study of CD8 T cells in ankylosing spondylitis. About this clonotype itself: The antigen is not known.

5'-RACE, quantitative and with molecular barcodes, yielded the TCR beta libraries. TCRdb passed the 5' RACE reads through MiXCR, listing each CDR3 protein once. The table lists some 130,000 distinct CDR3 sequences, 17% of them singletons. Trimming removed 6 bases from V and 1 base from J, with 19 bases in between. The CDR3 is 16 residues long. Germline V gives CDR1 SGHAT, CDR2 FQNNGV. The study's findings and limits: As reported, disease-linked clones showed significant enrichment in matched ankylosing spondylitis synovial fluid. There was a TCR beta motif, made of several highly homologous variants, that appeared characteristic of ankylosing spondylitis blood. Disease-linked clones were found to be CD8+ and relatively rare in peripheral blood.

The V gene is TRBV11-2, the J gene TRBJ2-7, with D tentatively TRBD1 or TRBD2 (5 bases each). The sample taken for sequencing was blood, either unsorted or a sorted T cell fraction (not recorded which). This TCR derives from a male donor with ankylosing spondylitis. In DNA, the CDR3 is TGTGCCAGCAGGGGGGTGGGGCTAGCAGGATCCTACGAGCAGTACTTC. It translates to CASRGVGLAGSYEQYF.